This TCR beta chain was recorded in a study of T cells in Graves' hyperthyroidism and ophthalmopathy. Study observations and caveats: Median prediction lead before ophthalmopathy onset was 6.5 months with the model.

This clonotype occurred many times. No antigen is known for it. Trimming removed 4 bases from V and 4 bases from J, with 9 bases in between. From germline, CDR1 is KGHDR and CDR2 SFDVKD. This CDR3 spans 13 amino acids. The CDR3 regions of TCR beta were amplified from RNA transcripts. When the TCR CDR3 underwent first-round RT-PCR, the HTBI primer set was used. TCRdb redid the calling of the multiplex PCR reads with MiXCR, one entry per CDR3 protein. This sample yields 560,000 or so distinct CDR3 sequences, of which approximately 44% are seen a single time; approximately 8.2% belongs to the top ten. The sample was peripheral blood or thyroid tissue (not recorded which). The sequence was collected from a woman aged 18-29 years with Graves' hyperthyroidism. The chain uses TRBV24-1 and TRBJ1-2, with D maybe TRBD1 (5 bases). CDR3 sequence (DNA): TGTGCCACCAGTGACCCAGGGACCTATGGCTACACCTTC. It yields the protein CATSDPGTYGYTF.